This TCR beta chain was retrieved from a study of blood T cell repertoires in COVID-19. Study-wide context: The United States, Italy and Spain were the sources of the acute and convalescent COVID-19 samples. PBMCs, B-cell-depleted T cells, or T cells were the source of the cDNA or gDNA that made up the material.

Methods used by the authors: Reference gene primer amplification gave estimated nucleated cell counts. The repertoire was sequenced with immunoSEQ multiplex PCR; TCRdb's copy has only in-frame clones and lacks some. V and J calls and clone size follow that table, whereas D and trimming were derived from the DNA. This sample has under 250,000 clones, with under 85% found just once. The CDR3 length is 15 residues. Trimming took 4 bases from V and 3 from J; bases not matched to a gene: 6. The germline V gene encodes CDR1 SGDLS and CDR2 YYNGEE. Sample: peripheral blood. The TCR originated in a human donor in a cohort sampled during active COVID-19. The rearrangement uses TRBV9 and TRBJ2-7; 11 bases line up with TRBD1. The CDR3 region has the DNA TGTGCCAGCAGCCCAAGGGACAGGGGGGTCTACGAGCAGTACTTC. Residues: CASSPRDRGVYEQYF.